Below, one TCR beta chain is given with its context. The record originates from a study of cytomegalovirus exposure and HLA in healthy donors. PCR primers comprised 60 Vbeta and 13 Jbeta primers. TCRdb's copy holds only in-frame clones and misses some; the assay was immunoSEQ multiplex PCR. This table holds roughly 140,000 clones, around 81% found once. V lost 9 bases, J lost 0 bases, and 13 bases lay in between. From germline, CDR1 is MNHEY and CDR2 SVGAGI. This CDR3 spans 14 amino acids. This chain uses TRBV6-5 with TRBJ2-3; no firm D call. The clonotype comes from a male donor in good health and CMV-seronegative. The sample taken for sequencing was PBMCs. The CDR3 DNA sequence: TGTGCCAGTGCTTCGTGGCAGAGCACAGATACGCAGTATTTT. This codes for CASASWQSTDTQYF.